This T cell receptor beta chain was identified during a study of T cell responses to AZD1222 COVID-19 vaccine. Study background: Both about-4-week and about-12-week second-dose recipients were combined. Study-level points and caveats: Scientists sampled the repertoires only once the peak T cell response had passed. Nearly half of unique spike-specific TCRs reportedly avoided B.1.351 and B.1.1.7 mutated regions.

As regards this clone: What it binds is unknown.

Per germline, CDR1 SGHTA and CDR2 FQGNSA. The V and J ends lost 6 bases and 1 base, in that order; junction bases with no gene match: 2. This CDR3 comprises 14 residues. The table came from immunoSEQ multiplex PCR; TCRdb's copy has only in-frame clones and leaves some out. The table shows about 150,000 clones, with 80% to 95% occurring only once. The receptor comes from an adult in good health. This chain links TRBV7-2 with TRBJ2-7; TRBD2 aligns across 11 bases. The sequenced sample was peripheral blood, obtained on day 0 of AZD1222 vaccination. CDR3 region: CASRLAGGSYEQYF. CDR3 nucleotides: TGTGCCAGCAGGCTAGCGGGAGGATCCTACGAGCAGTACTTC.